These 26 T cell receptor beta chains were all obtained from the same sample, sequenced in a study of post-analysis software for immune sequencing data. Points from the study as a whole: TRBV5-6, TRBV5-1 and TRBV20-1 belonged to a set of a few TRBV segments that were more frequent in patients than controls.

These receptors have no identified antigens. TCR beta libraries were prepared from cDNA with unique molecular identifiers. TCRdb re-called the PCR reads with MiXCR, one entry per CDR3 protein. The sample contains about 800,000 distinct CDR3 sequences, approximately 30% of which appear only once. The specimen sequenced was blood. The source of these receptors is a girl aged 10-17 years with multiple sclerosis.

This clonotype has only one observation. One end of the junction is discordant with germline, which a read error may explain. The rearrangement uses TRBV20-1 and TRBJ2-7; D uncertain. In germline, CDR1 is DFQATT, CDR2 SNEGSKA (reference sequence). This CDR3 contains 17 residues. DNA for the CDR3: TGCAGTGCTAGAGATTATGGGCCAGGAGTAGTTGGGTACGGGCAGTACTTC. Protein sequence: CSARDYGPGVVGYGQYF.

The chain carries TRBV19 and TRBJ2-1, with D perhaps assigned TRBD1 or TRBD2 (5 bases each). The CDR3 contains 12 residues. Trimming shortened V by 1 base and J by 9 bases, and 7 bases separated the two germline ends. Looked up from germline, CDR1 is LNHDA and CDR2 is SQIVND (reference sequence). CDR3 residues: CASSIVRGEQFF. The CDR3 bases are TGTGCCAGTAGTATAGTGAGGGGTGAGCAGTTCTTC.

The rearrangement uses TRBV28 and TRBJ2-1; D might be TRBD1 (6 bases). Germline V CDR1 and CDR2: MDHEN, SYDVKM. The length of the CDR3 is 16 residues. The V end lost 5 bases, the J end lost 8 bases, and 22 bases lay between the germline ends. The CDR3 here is CASSVPFTQGYHEQFF. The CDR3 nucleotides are TGTGCCAGCAGTGTACCCTTTACACAGGGATACCATGAGCAGTTCTTC.

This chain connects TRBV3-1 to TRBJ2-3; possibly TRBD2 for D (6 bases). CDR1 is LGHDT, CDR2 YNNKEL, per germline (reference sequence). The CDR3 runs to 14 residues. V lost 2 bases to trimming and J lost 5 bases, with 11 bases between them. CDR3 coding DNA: TGTGCCAGCAGCCAATGGAGGGGCTTAGATACGCAGTATTTT. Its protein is CASSQWRGLDTQYF.

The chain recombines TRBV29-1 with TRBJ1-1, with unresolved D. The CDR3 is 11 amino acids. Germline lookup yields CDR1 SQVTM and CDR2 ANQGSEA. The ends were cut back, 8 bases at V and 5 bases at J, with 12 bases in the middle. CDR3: CSSTHGTEAFF. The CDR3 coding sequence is TGCAGCTCAACCCACGGAACTGAAGCTTTCTTT.

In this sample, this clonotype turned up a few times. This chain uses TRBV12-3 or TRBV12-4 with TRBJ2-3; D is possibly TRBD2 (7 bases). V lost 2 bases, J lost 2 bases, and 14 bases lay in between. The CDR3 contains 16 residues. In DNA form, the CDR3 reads TGTGCCAGCAGTTTATGGGCGGGGGCTATCACAGATACGCAGTATTTT. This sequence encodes CASSLWAGAITDTQYF.

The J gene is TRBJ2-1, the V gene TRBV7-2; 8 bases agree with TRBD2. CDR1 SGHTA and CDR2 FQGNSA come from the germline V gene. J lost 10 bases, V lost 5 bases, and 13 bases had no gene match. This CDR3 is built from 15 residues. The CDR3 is CASSPGSGTPYEQFF. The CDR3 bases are TGTGCCAGCAGCCCCGGTAGCGGGACCCCCTACGAGCAGTTCTTC.

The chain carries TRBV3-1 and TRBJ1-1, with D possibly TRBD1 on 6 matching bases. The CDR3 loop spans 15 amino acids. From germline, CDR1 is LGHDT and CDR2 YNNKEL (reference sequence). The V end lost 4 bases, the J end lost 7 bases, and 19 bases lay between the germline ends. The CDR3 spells CASSRGGYRVGEAFF. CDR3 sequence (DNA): TGTGCCAGCAGCCGCGGTGGATACAGGGTTGGTGAAGCTTTCTTT.

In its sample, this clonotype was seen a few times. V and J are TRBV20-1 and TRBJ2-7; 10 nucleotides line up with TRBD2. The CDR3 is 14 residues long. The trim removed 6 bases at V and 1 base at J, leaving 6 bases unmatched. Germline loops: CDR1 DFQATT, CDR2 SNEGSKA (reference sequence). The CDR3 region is CSAVLAGSSYEQYF. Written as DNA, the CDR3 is TGCAGTGCGGTACTAGCGGGAAGTTCCTACGAGCAGTACTTC.

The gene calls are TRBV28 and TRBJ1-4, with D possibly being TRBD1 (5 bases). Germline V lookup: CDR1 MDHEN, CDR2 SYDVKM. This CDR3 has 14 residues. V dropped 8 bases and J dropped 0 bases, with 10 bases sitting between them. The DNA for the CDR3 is TGTGCCAGCGGAGGGGTTACAACTAATGAAAAACTGTTTTTT. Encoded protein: CASGGVTTNEKLFF.

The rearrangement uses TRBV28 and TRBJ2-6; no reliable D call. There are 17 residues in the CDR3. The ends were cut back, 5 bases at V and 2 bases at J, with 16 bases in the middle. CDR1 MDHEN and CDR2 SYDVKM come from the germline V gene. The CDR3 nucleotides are TGTGCCAGCAGTCCTCACCTCGGGTCCCCTGGGGCCAACGTCCTGACTTTC. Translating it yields CASSPHLGSPGANVLTF.

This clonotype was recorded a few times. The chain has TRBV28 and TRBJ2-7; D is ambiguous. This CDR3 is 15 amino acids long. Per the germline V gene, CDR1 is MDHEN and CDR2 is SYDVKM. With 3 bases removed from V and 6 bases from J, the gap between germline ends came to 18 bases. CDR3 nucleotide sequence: TGTGCCAGCAGTTTGGGCACCGCGACCCAAGGCGAGCAGTACTTC. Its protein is CASSLGTATQGEQYF. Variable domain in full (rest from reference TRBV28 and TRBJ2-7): DVKVTQSSRYLVKRTGEKVFLECVQDMDHENMFWYRQDPGLGLRLIYFSYDVKMKEKGDIPEGYSVSREKKERFSLILESASTNQTSMYLCASSLGTATQGEQYFGPGTRLTVT.

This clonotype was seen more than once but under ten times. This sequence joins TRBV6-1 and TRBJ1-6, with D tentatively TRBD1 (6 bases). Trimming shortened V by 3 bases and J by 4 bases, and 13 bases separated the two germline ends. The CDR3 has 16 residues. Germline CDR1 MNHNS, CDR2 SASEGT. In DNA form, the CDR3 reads TGTGCCAGCAGTGACGTAATTGGACAGTATAATTCACCCCTCCACTTT. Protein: CASSDVIGQYNSPLHF.

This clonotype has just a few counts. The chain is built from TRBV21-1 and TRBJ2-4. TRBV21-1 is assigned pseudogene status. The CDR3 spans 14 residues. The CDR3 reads CASSSSAGVNIQYF. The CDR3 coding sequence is TGTGCCAGCAGCTCAAGCGCAGGAGTAAACATTCAGTACTTC.

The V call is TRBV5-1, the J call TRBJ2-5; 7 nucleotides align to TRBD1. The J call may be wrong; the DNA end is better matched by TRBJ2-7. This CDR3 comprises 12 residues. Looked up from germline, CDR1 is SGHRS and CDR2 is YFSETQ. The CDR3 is CASRDSGHEQYF. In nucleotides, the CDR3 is TGCGCCAGTAGGGACAGCGGCCACGAGCAGTACTTC.

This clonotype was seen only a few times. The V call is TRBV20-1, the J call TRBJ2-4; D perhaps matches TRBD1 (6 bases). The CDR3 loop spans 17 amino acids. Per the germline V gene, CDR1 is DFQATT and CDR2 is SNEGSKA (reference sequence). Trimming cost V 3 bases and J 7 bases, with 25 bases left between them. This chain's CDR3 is CSARRRQGRIGPNIQYF. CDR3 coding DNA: TGCAGTGCTAGGCGAAGGCAGGGGCGCATTGGTCCTAACATTCAGTACTTC.

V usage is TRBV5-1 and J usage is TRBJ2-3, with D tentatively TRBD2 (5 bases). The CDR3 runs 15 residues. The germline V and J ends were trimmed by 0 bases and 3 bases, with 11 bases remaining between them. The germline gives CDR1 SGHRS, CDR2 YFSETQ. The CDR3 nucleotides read TGCGCCAGCAGCTTGGCCCGGGGTTGGACAGATACGCAGTATTTT. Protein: CASSLARGWTDTQYF.

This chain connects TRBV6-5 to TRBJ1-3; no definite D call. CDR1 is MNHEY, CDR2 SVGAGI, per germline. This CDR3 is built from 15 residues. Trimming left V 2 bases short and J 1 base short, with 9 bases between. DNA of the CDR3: TGTGCCAGCAGTTACGAGGGTGGGTCTGGAAACACCATATATTTT. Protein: CASSYEGGSGNTIYF.

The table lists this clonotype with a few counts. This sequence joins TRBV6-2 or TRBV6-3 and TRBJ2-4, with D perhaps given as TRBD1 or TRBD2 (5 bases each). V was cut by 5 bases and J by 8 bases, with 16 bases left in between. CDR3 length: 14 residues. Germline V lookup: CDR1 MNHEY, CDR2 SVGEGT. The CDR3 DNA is TGTGCCAGCAGTCCAGGACCCTTGGGGGACATTCAGTACTTC. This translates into CASSPGPLGDIQYF.

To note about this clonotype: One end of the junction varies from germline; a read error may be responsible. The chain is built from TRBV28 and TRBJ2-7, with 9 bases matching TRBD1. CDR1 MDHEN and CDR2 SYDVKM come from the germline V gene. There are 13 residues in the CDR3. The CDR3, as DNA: TGTGCCAGCAGGGGGACAGGGAGGTACGAGCGGTACTTC. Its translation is CASRGTGRYERYF.

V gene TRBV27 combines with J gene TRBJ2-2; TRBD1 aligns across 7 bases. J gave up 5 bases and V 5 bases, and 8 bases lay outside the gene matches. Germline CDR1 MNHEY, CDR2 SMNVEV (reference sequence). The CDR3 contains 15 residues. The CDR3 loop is CASSALVQGTGELFF. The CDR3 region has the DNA TGTGCCAGCAGTGCCCTCGTACAGGGGACCGGGGAGCTGTTTTTT.

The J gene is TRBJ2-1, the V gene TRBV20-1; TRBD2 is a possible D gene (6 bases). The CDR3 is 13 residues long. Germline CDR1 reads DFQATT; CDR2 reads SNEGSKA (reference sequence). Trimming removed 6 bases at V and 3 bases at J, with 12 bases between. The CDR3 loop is CSALRGSYNEQFF. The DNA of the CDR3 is TGCAGTGCCCTCCGGGGGAGCTACAATGAGCAGTTCTTC.

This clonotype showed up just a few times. CDR3 nucleotides: TGCGCCAGCAGCCCGACAGGGGGCCTCTACAATGAGCAGTTCTTC. This codes for CASSPTGGLYNEQFF. The V and J genes are TRBV5-1 and TRBJ2-1; 10 bases fit TRBD1. V dropped 4 bases and J dropped 3; count of bases not matched to a gene: 4. There are 15 residues in the CDR3. CDR1 SGHRS and CDR2 YFSETQ come from the germline V gene.

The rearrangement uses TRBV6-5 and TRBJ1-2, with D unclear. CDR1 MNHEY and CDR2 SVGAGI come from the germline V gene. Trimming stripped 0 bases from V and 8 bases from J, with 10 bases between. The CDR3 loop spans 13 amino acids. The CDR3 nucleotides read TGTGCCAGCAGTTACTCGAGACTAAAGGGCTACACCTTC. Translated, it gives CASSYSRLKGYTF.

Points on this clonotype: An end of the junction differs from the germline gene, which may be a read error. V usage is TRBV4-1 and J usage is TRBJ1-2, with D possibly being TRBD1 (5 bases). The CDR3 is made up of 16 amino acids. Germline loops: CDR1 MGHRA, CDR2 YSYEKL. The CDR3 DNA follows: TGCGTCAGCAGCCAAGTCACCAAAGACAGTAACTATGGCTACACCTTC. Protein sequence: CVSSQVTKDSNYGYTF.

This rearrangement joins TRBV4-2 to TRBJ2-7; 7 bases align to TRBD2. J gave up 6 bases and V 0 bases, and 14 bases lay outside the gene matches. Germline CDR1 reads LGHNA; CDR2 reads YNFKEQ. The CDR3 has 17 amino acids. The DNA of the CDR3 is TGTGCCAGCAGCCAAGATGTGGGGGGAGGGCCAGAAGGCGAGCAGTACTTC. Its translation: CASSQDVGGGPEGEQYF.